Shown below are 25 T cell receptor beta chains from a single sample sequenced in a study of siplizumab effects on memory and regulatory T cells. Clones were read by immunoSEQ multiplex PCR, and TCRdb kept only the in-frame ones, dropping some. The sample lists some 88,000 clones; just under 90% were seen once. The sample was CD4+ T cells sorted from blood. These receptor sequences come from a human donor in good health.

This CDR3 reads CASSPDLRDRGSQAFF. CDR3 DNA sequence: TGTGCCAGCAGTCCTGACCTCCGGGACAGGGGGTCTCAAGCTTTCTTT. The chain recombines TRBV28 with TRBJ1-1; TRBD1 matches at 11 bases. The CDR3 runs to 16 residues. Germline V gene sequence: CDR1 MDHEN, CDR2 SYDVKM. Losses at the gene ends were 5 bases for V and 9 bases for J; bases not matched to a gene: 14.

The genes are TRBV30 and TRBJ2-1; 8 bases map to TRBD2. V gave up 0 bases and J gave up 15 bases; unmatched junction bases: 7. The CDR3 length is 12 residues. Germline V CDR1 and CDR2: GTSNPN, SVGIG (reference sequence). CDR3: CAWSVPPSGWFF. The CDR3 DNA is TGTGCCTGGAGTGTACCCCCTAGCGGGTGGTTCTTC.

This clone has only one observation. V usage is TRBV7-3 and J usage is TRBJ2-3, with D tentatively TRBD2 (7 bases). V was cut by 5 bases and J by 6 bases, with 18 bases left in between. The CDR3 contains 15 residues. Germline values: CDR1 SGHTA, CDR2 FQGTGA. This chain's CDR3 is CASSAIGGVTDTQYF. DNA of the CDR3: TGTGCCAGCAGCGCAATAGGGGGGGTGACGGATACGCAGTATTTT.

Comments on this clone: The junction departs from germline at one end; a sequencing error may be responsible. The rearrangement joins TRBV12-5 to TRBJ2-7; 7 bases are a match to TRBD1. The CDR3 is 14 amino acids. Germline V lookup: CDR1 LGHNT, CDR2 FRNRAP. Written as DNA, the CDR3 is TGTGCTAGTGGTTTGCCAGGGACAGACACCCTACTTGGCTTC. Amino acids: CASGLPGTDTLLGF. The full variable domain, its missing parts supplied by reference TRBV12-5 and TRBJ2-7, is DARVTQTPRHKVTEMGQEVTMRCQPILGHNTVFWYRQTMMQGLELLAYFRNRAPLDDSGMPKDRFSAEMPDATLATLKIQPSEPRDSAVYFCASGLPGTDTLLGFGPGTRLTVT.

The chain employs TRBV5-4 and TRBJ2-7; the D gene is possibly TRBD2 (5 bases). V shed 4 bases and J shed 0 bases, with 8 bases lying between them. The CDR3 contains 13 residues. CDR1 is SGHNT, CDR2 YYREEE, per germline (reference sequence). CDR3 loop: CASSHRDSYEQYF. In DNA, the CDR3 is TGTGCCAGCAGCCACCGGGACTCCTACGAGCAGTACTTC. The whole variable domain, remainder taken from reference TRBV5-4 and TRBJ2-7, is ETGVTQSPTHLIKTRGQQVTLRCSSQSGHNTVSWYQQALGQGPQFIFQYYREEENGRGNFPPRFSGLQFPNYSSELNVNALELDDSALYLCASSHRDSYEQYFGPGTRLTVT.

The chain recombines TRBV10-3 with TRBJ1-2; perhaps TRBD1 as D (5 bases). V dropped 6 bases and J dropped 4 bases, with 12 bases sitting between them. Germline V CDR1 and CDR2: ENHRY, SYGVKD. The CDR3 extends over 13 amino acids. The chain's CDR3 is CAISGGRAYGYTF. In DNA form, the CDR3 reads TGTGCCATCAGCGGGGGGAGAGCCTATGGCTACACCTTC.

CDR3 loop: CASSSGTANYGYTF. The CDR3 nucleotides are TGTGCCAGCAGTTCCGGGACAGCCAACTATGGCTACACCTTC. V is TRBV28 and J is TRBJ1-2; TRBD1 matches 7 bases. Germline V gene data show CDR1 as MDHEN and CDR2 as SYDVKM. The CDR3 consists of 14 residues. The ends lost 4 bases at V and 2 bases at J; junction bases unmatched: 4.

The chain joins TRBV11-1 to TRBJ2-1; unclear D gene. Germline V gene data show CDR1 as SGHAT and CDR2 as FQDESV (reference sequence). The CDR3 contains 14 residues. V lost 5 bases and J 4 bases, leaving 12 bases between the germline ends. CDR3 protein: CASSLQGSYNEQFF. The CDR3 DNA follows: TGTGCCAGCAGCCTTCAAGGCTCGTACAATGAGCAGTTCTTC.

This rearrangement joins TRBV18 to TRBJ2-7; D perhaps matches TRBD2 (6 bases). Germline lookup yields CDR1 KGHSH and CDR2 LQKENI. V was trimmed by 5 bases and J by 5 bases, leaving 13 bases between them. This CDR3 is 13 amino acids long. The CDR3 nucleotides read TGTGCCAGCTCAGGATTGGGGGGACACGAGCAGTACTTC. Its protein product is CASSGLGGHEQYF.

V usage is TRBV5-8 and J usage is TRBJ2-1; tentative D call: TRBD1 (7 bases). V shed 4 bases and J shed 1 base, with 12 bases lying between them. The germline V gene encodes CDR1 SGHTS and CDR2 YDEGEE. The CDR3 length is 15 residues. The CDR3 region has the DNA TGTGCCAGCAGCGCGGGACAGTTATCCTACAATGAGCAGTTCTTC. Translation: CASSAGQLSYNEQFF.

In its sample, this clone was seen once. The chain uses TRBV9 and TRBJ2-1; 10 bases are a match to TRBD2. V was clipped by 0 bases and J by 11 bases; unmatched bases: 5. This CDR3 has 14 residues. The germline CDR1 and CDR2 sequences are SGDLS and YYNGEE. The CDR3 bases are TGTGCCAGCAGCGTAGCCCTAGCGGGAGCTCAGCAGTTCTTC. It codes for CASSVALAGAQQFF.

The J gene is TRBJ2-7, the V gene TRBV4-2; no clear D. CDR3 length: 15 residues. The V and J ends lost 0 bases and 0 bases respectively, with 9 bases between them. Germline-derived CDR1 and CDR2 are LGHNA and YNFKEQ. The CDR3 nucleotides read TGTGCCAGCAGCCAAGATCAACACCTCTCCTACGAGCAGTACTTC. Protein: CASSQDQHLSYEQYF.

This chain uses TRBV30 with TRBJ2-5; D not certain. Trimming took 0 bases from V and 5 from J, leaving 10 bases between them. The CDR3 totals 13 residues. The V gene's germline CDR1 is GTSNPN and CDR2 SVGIG (reference sequence). The CDR3 bases are TGTGCCTGGAGTGTGGCGTTGGGGGAGACCCAGTACTTC. The encoded protein is CAWSVALGETQYF.

V usage is TRBV5-5 and J usage is TRBJ2-2, with 8 bases that match TRBD1. CDR1 and CDR2 from the germline V gene are SGHKS and YYEKEE (reference sequence). The CDR3 is 15 residues long. The trim removed 2 bases at V and 1 base at J, leaving 1 base unmatched. CDR3 nucleotides: TGTGCCAGCAGCTTAGGGACAGGGAACACCGGGGAGCTGTTTTTT. Amino acids: CASSLGTGNTGELFF.

V is TRBV2 and J is TRBJ2-7; no clear D. From germline, CDR1 is SNHLY and CDR2 FYNNEI. The CDR3 sequence is 11 residues long. Trimming removed 7 bases from V and 6 bases from J, with 10 bases in between. CDR3 in DNA: TGTGCCAGCAACGTCGCCCGCGAGCAGTACTTC. Translated: CASNVAREQYF.

The chain has TRBV10-2 and TRBJ2-2; 10 bases fit TRBD1. Germline V lookup: CDR1 WSHSY, CDR2 SAAADI. Trimming at V came to 8 bases and at J to 6 bases, leaving 6 bases not matched to a gene. This CDR3 comprises 14 residues. The CDR3 DNA is TGCGCCAGCTATGGACAGGGGGGGGCCGGGGAGCTGTTTTTT. This codes for CASYGQGGAGELFF.

This rearrangement joins TRBV19 to TRBJ2-7; D might be TRBD1 (6 bases). CDR1 and CDR2 (germline): LNHDA, SQIVND (reference sequence). The length of the CDR3 is 12 residues. V was pared by 4 bases and J by 6 bases, with 10 bases between. Here the CDR3 reads CASSTGRGEQYF. The CDR3 nucleotides are TGTGCCAGTAGTACTGGCAGGGGCGAGCAGTACTTC.

V usage is TRBV7-3 and J usage is TRBJ2-2; D is unresolved. CDR1 is SGHTA and CDR2 is FQGTGA in the germline V gene. This CDR3 spans 13 amino acids. V was trimmed by 2 bases and J by 8 bases, leaving 9 bases between them. As DNA, the CDR3 is TGTGCCAGCAGCTTAGTTATTTCTGGGGAGCTGTTTTTT. This encodes CASSLVISGELFF.

V gene TRBV29-1 combines with J gene TRBJ2-3, with a possible D match to TRBD1 (6 bases). In germline, CDR1 is SQVTM, CDR2 ANQGSEA. Trimming stripped 7 bases from V and 5 bases from J, with 22 bases between. This CDR3 region has 15 residues. The CDR3 protein is CSAEVGAQGLDTQYF. The CDR3 region has the DNA TGCAGCGCCGAAGTGGGGGCTCAGGGTCTAGATACGCAGTATTTT.

The chain joins TRBV29-1 to TRBJ2-5, with a tentative D call TRBD2 (5 bases). The end of the DNA fits TRBJ2-7 better, so the J call may be wrong. CDR1 SQVTM and CDR2 ANQGSEA come from the germline V gene. CDR3 length: 14 amino acids. Written as DNA, the CDR3 is TGCAGCGTTGTCAGGCCGGGGAGCTCCTACGAGCAGTACTTC. Translation gives CSVVRPGSSYEQYF.

This clone has only a few counts. The CDR3 bases are TGTGCCAGCAGTTCGCAGGGGGGCCGGGACTATGGCTACACCTTC. Its translation: CASSSQGGRDYGYTF. This sequence joins TRBV6-6 and TRBJ1-2; 7 bases are a match to TRBD1. Germline V lookup: CDR1 MNHNY, CDR2 SVGAGI (reference sequence). V trimming: 4 bases; J trimming: 3 bases; junction bases outside the gene matches: 8. This CDR3 has 15 residues.

The rearrangement uses TRBV23-1 and TRBJ1-3, with D maybe TRBD1 (6 bases). TRBV23-1 belongs to the ORF category, with a function that is uncertain. The CDR3 totals 14 residues. With 2 bases removed from V and 8 bases from J, the gap between germline ends came to 13 bases. CDR3 sequence reads: CASSQTGPGDTIYF. CDR3 DNA: TGCGCCAGCAGTCAAACAGGGCCGGGTGACACCATATATTTT.

This chain uses TRBV10-3 with TRBJ2-2; the match to TRBD1 covers 7 bases. Germline CDR1 and CDR2: ENHRY and SYGVKD. There are 15 residues in the CDR3. Trimming took 4 bases from V and 0 from J; bases not matched to a gene: 2. The CDR3: CAISAGTANTGELFF. CDR3 DNA: TGTGCCATCAGTGCCGGGACAGCGAACACCGGGGAGCTGTTTTTT.

V gene TRBV15 combines with J gene TRBJ2-7; D not resolved. V shed 1 base and J shed 7 bases, with 8 bases lying between them. Germline V lookup: CDR1 LNHNV, CDR2 YYDKDF (reference sequence). The CDR3 consists of 12 residues. DNA of the CDR3: TGTGCCACCAGCAGAGCTTTCTCGGAGCAGTACTTC. Protein product: CATSRAFSEQYF.

In regard to this clone: The junction departs from the called germline gene at one end, perhaps through a read error. The J gene is TRBJ2-7, the V gene TRBV18; D call uncertain. The germline CDR1 and CDR2 sequences are KGHSH and LQKENI. The CDR3 extends over 15 amino acids. CDR3 nucleotides: TGTGCCAGCTCACCAAACCCCCGGGCCTCCGACGAGCAGTACTTC. Encoded protein: CASSPNPRASDEQYF.